This TCR beta chain was sequenced during a study of blood T cell repertoires in COVID-19. The CDR3 totals 14 residues. Trimming took 4 bases from V and 8 from J, leaving 14 bases between them. CDR1 and CDR2 (germline): MDHEN, SYDVKM. The method was immunoSEQ multiplex PCR; TCRdb's version includes in-frame clones alone and lacks a portion of them. The sample shows about 210,000 clones, 87% of them seen only once. Allocation to cohorts depended on clinical history reported by the participants. This chain connects TRBV28 to TRBJ1-4, with a possible D match to TRBD1 (5 bases). The sample was PBMCs or T cells enriched from blood (not recorded which). The clonotype was recovered from a man aged 18 to 30 with acute COVID-19. The CDR3 DNA is TGTGCCAGCAGTTCAGAGGCAGGGTACGAAAAACTGTTTTTT. Translation gives CASSSEAGYEKLFF.